This passage covers 22 T cell receptor beta chains from one sample sequenced in a study of control samples from healthy donors and cancer patients. The assay was immunoSEQ multiplex PCR, and TCRdb's table has in-frame clones only and misses some. In the table there are 50,000 or so clones, 95% of which are singletons. The sample consisted of blood. The origin of the receptors is a man aged 30 to 39 in good health.

The chain recombines TRBV27 with TRBJ2-3; TRBD1 might be the D (6 bases). Germline assignment: CDR1 MNHEY and CDR2 SMNVEV (reference sequence). The CDR3 is 13 amino acids. Trimming removed 4 bases at V and 6 bases at J, with 11 bases between. CDR3 nucleotides: TGTGCCAGCAGTTCCCGACAGGAGGATACGCAGTATTTT. As protein: CASSSRQEDTQYF.

J is TRBJ2-2 and V is TRBV7-2; weak D call: TRBD2 (6 bases). The CDR3 has 15 amino acids. The V end was cut by 5 bases, the J end by 5 bases, with 15 bases between. In germline, CDR1 is SGHTA, CDR2 FQGNSA. CDR3 protein: CASSPGRPGTGELFF. CDR3 nucleotide sequence: TGTGCCAGCAGCCCCGGGAGACCGGGGACCGGGGAGCTGTTTTTT.

The V gene is TRBV4-2, the J gene TRBJ2-3; no definite D call. The germline gives CDR1 LGHNA, CDR2 YNFKEQ. This CDR3 is 15 amino acids long. V lost 0 bases to trimming and J lost 0 bases, with 7 bases between them. The DNA of the CDR3 is TGTGCCAGCAGCCAAGATTGGGCAAGCACAGATACGCAGTATTTT. Translated: CASSQDWASTDTQYF.

This rearrangement joins TRBV6-5 to TRBJ2-7; 9 bases align to TRBD2. Germline V gene data show CDR1 as MNHEY and CDR2 as SVGAGI. V was pared by 0 bases and J by 3 bases, with 3 bases of the junction left unmatched. This CDR3 has 15 amino acids. In DNA, the CDR3 is TGTGCCAGCAGTTACTCGAGTAGCGGGAGCTACGAGCAGTACTTC. This gives the protein CASSYSSSGSYEQYF.

Comments on this clone: The junction differs from germline at one of its ends, possibly a read error. The chain carries TRBV7-7 and TRBJ2-2; the match to TRBD2 covers 8 bases. Germline loops: CDR1 SSHAT, CDR2 FNYEAQ (reference sequence). There are 14 residues in the CDR3. This CDR3 reads CASSLSGGTGELFF. DNA of the CDR3: TGTGCTAGCAGCTTGAGCGGGGGTACCGGGGAGCTGTTTTTT.

A single count supports this clone. The chain is built from TRBV25-1 and TRBJ1-2; 7 positions agree with TRBD1. The CDR3 consists of 14 residues. Germline CDR1 is MGHDK and CDR2 is SYGVNS. V was clipped by 5 bases and J by 1 base; unmatched bases: 4. The CDR3 sequence is CASSPQGYNYGYTF. The CDR3 bases are TGTGCCAGCAGTCCACAGGGGTATAACTATGGCTACACCTTC.

J is TRBJ2-4 and V is TRBV28; unclear D gene. Germline CDR1 MDHEN, CDR2 SYDVKM. The CDR3 has 12 residues. The V gene lost 7 bases and the J gene lost 5 bases, with 9 bases spanning the gap. This CDR3 reads CASTGGQNIQYF. The CDR3 DNA follows: TGTGCCAGCACGGGTGGGCAAAACATTCAGTACTTC.

In regard to this clone: The same CDR3 can be traced to other DNA sequences in this sample. The gene calls are TRBV11-2 and TRBJ2-2; D possibly corresponds to TRBD2 (5 bases). The CDR3 covers 15 residues. Per the germline V gene, CDR1 is SGHAT and CDR2 is FQNNGV. Trimming took off 4 bases at V and 6 bases at J, with 15 bases between the two ends. In DNA, the CDR3 is TGTGCCAGCAGCTCTACGGGCGGGCCGCCCGGGGAGCTGTTTTTT. Protein product: CASSSTGGPPGELFF.

The V gene is TRBV29-1, the J gene TRBJ2-1; D remains unclear. V was shortened by 2 bases and J by 2 bases, with 13 bases between the two germline ends. Per the germline V gene, CDR1 is SQVTM and CDR2 is ANQGSEA. The CDR3 spans 15 residues. The CDR3 loop is CSVEWTGLAYNEQFF. CDR3 bases: TGCAGCGTTGAATGGACGGGTTTAGCCTACAATGAGCAGTTCTTC.

The V gene is TRBV10-3, the J gene TRBJ2-7; D is unresolved. The germline V gene encodes CDR1 ENHRY and CDR2 SYGVKD. There are 12 residues in the CDR3. The V end lost 9 bases, the J end lost 2 bases, and 11 bases lay between the germline ends. CDR3 in DNA: TGTGCCATTAAGGACGTCACCTACGAGCAGTACTTC. Residues: CAIKDVTYEQYF.

J is TRBJ2-5 and V is TRBV5-1; D is tentatively TRBD1 or TRBD2 (6 bases each). V lost 0 bases and J 5 bases, leaving 14 bases between the germline ends. Germline CDR1 and CDR2: SGHRS and YFSETQ. This CDR3 region has 15 residues. Here the CDR3 DNA reads TGCGCCAGCAGCTTGGAGCCGGGGGCAGGGGAGACCCAGTACTTC. It is translated as CASSLEPGAGETQYF.

The genes are TRBV19 and TRBJ1-1; D is uncertain. V gave up 4 bases and J gave up 7 bases, with 10 bases separating them. This CDR3 spans 12 amino acids. Germline V gene lookup returns CDR1 LNHDA and CDR2 SQIVND (reference sequence). The CDR3 loop reads CASSRISGEAFF. In DNA, the CDR3 is TGTGCCAGTAGTAGGATCTCAGGTGAAGCTTTCTTT.

This chain connects TRBV10-1 to TRBJ1-3; D not resolved. CDR1 and CDR2 from the germline V gene are WNHNN and SYGVQD (reference sequence). The CDR3 consists of 16 residues. V was cut by 2 bases and J by 0 bases, with 11 bases left in between. Here the CDR3 reads CASSERSSSSGNTIYF. The CDR3 DNA is TGCGCCAGCAGTGAGAGGTCTAGTTCCTCTGGAAACACCATATATTTT.

This sequence joins TRBV27 and TRBJ2-7; 8 bases line up with TRBD2. Losses at the gene ends were 7 bases for V and 0 bases for J; bases not matched to a gene: 8. CDR3 size: 15 residues. CDR1 MNHEY and CDR2 SMNVEV come from the germline V gene (reference sequence). The CDR3 reads CASNTLSGSSYEQYF. CDR3 sequence (DNA): TGTGCCAGCAATACATTGAGCGGGAGCTCCTACGAGCAGTACTTC.

The gene calls are TRBV5-4 and TRBJ2-7; 9 bases line up with TRBD1. Germline CDR1 is SGHNT and CDR2 is YYREEE (reference sequence). Trimming cost V 9 bases and J 0 bases; bases outside gene matches: 4. The CDR3 is 13 amino acids. CDR3 loop: CATKTGGSYEQYF. The CDR3 nucleotides read TGTGCCACGAAGACAGGGGGCTCCTACGAGCAGTACTTC.

The chain has TRBV7-9 and TRBJ2-5; a possible D gene is TRBD2 (6 bases). CDR3 size: 15 residues. V was clipped by 4 bases and J by 4 bases, with 16 bases between them. From germline, CDR1 is SEHNR and CDR2 FQNEAQ (reference sequence). This CDR3 reads CASSSGTSGTETQYF. In nucleotides, the CDR3 is TGTGCCAGCAGCTCCGGGACTTCGGGGACAGAGACCCAGTACTTC.

V usage is TRBV27 and J usage is TRBJ2-7; TRBD2 matches at 8 bases. CDR1 and CDR2 from the germline V gene are MNHEY and SMNVEV (reference sequence). CDR3 length: 15 residues. V lost 2 bases to trimming and J lost 0 bases; unmatched junction nucleotides: 3. CDR3 DNA sequence: TGTGCCAGCAGTTTACGACTAGCGAGCTCCTACGAGCAGTACTTC. Protein product: CASSLRLASSYEQYF.

As to this clone: This same CDR3 is encoded by further DNA sequences in the sample. The chain uses TRBV28 and TRBJ1-3; D possibly corresponds to TRBD1 (5 bases). The V gene's germline CDR1 is MDHEN and CDR2 SYDVKM. The germline V and J ends were trimmed by 6 bases and 4 bases, with 13 bases remaining between them. The CDR3 consists of 14 residues. This CDR3 is CASRGPGTGNTIYF. CDR3 coding DNA: TGTGCCAGCAGGGGGCCAGGGACGGGAAACACCATATATTTT.

V is TRBV18 and J is TRBJ2-5; D is undetermined. V lost 1 base, J lost 6 bases, and 6 bases lay in between. The CDR3 totals 12 residues. CDR1 is KGHSH and CDR2 is LQKENI in the germline V gene. CDR3 DNA sequence: TGTGCCAGCTCACCACGCATAAAGACCCAGTACTTC. This sequence encodes CASSPRIKTQYF. Full variable domain (outside the CDR3, taken from reference TRBV18 and TRBJ2-5): NAGVMQNPRHLVRRRGQEARLRCSPMKGHSHVYWYRQLPEEGLKFMVYLQKENIIDESGMPKERFSAEFPKEGPSILRIQQVVRGDSAAYFCASSPRIKTQYFGPGTRLLVL.

The chain links TRBV27 to TRBJ2-3; 11 bases align to TRBD2. Germline CDR1 and CDR2: MNHEY and SMNVEV (reference sequence). This CDR3 comprises 16 residues. The J segment lost 2 bases and the V segment lost 6 bases, leaving 7 bases of the junction unmatched. In nucleotides, the CDR3 is TGTGCCAGCAGGGCCCTTAGCGGGAGGGCCACAGATACGCAGTATTTT. It specifies CASRALSGRATDTQYF.

The V and J genes are TRBV2 and TRBJ2-6; no definite D call. The V gene's germline CDR1 is SNHLY and CDR2 FYNNEI. Trimming removed 4 bases from V and 2 bases from J, with 9 bases in between. CDR3 length: 15 amino acids. In DNA form, the CDR3 reads TGTGCCAGCAGTGTTGGTAGGGCTGGGGCCAACGTCCTGACTTTC. Translating it yields CASSVGRAGANVLTF. Full variable domain (rest looked up from reference TRBV2 and TRBJ2-6): EPEVTQTPSHQVTQMGQEVILRCVPISNHLYFYWYRQILGQKVEFLVSFYNNEISEKSEIFDDQFSVERPDGSNFTLKIRSTKLEDSAMYFCASSVGRAGANVLTFGAGSRLTVL.

The chain is built from TRBV6-1 and TRBJ1-6; possible D gene TRBD1, 6 bases. The germline V gene encodes CDR1 MNHNS and CDR2 SASEGT. The V end lost 1 base, the J end lost 5 bases, and 9 bases lay between the germline ends. The CDR3 totals 15 residues. The CDR3 region has the DNA TGTGCCAGCAGTGAAGATAGGGGGAATAATTCACCCCTCCACTTT. This codes for CASSEDRGNNSPLHF.